This record covers a single T cell receptor beta chain. The record originates from a study of molecular identifiers for immune sequencing clone quantification. Previously described methods and listed TCR primers were employed for the bulk TCR libraries. Using its own MiXCR run on the PCR reads, TCRdb lists one record per CDR3 protein. This table has roughly 100,000 distinct CDR3 sequences, 30% to 45% appearing once. Germline assignment: CDR1 SGHAT and CDR2 FQNNGV. V was pared by 7 bases and J by 3 bases, with 12 bases between. The CDR3 consists of 13 residues. This TCR derives from a human donor in good health. Some libraries in this study had Jurkat cell RNA spiked in. The rearrangement joins TRBV11-2 to TRBJ1-2; a weak D match, TRBD1 (5 bases). The sequencing input was naive CD8+ T cells from blood, with Jurkat cell RNA spiked in. Regarding subset: FACS-sorted CD8+CD4-CCR7+CD45RA+ naive T cells. This CDR3 reads CASTQGAHYGYTF. The CDR3 bases are TGTGCCAGCACCCAGGGCGCTCACTATGGCTACACCTTC.